This TCR beta chain was found in a study of blood T cell repertoires in COVID-19. Germline CDR1 reads ENHRY; CDR2 reads SYGVKD. Trimming stripped 3 bases from V and 0 bases from J, with 12 bases between. The CDR3 has 16 residues. In the original analysis: It was from reference gene primer amplification that nucleated cell counts were estimated. The repertoire was sequenced with immunoSEQ multiplex PCR; TCRdb's copy has only in-frame clones and lacks some. V, J and clone size are taken as reported in that table, and D and trimming were inferred from the DNA itself. The table lists approximately 230,000 clones, around 90% of them singletons.

This TCR came from a woman aged 18-30 years who had recovered from COVID-19. The chain joins TRBV10-3 to TRBJ1-3; unclear D gene. The specimen was PBMCs or T cells enriched from blood (not recorded which). The CDR3 DNA reads TGTGCCATCAGTGAATTTGAAGGGAGCTCTGGAAACACCATATATTTT. As protein: CAISEFEGSSGNTIYF.